This is a list of T cell receptor beta chains from one sample in a study of OX40 agonist ivuxolimab in advanced cancers. The assay was immunoSEQ multiplex PCR, and TCRdb's table has in-frame clones only and misses some. This table has 65,000 to 90,000 clones, 91% appearing once. Sequencing used CD4+ or CD8+ T cells sorted from blood, obtained in a trial of the OX40 agonist ivuxolimab. These receptor sequences come from an adult with an advanced solid tumor such as melanoma, head and neck, liver or kidney cancer. The CDR3 runs from the conserved cysteine through the conserved F or W. The D gene is left open where the match is weak. Some rows have no size entry. The others give once, few or many, or a class for an expanded clone.

D	size	V	J	CDR3	DNA
.	.	TRBV20-1	TRBJ2-7	CSASTYEQYF	TGCAGTGCTAGTACATACGAGCAGTACTTC
.	.	TRBV9	TRBJ2-3	CASSPPTDTQYF	TGTGCCAGCAGCCCTCCCACAGATACGCAGTATTTT
.	.	TRBV7-2	TRBJ1-3	CASSVWDRDTYRNTIYF	TGTGCCAGCAGCGTCTGGGACCGAGACACTTATCGAAACACCATATATTTT
TRBD1	once	TRBV28	TRBJ1-2	CASSAIRGLGYGYTF	TGTGCCAGCAGTGCGATCAGGGGGCTAGGCTATGGCTACACCTTC
TRBD2	.	TRBV13	TRBJ2-3	CASSFVTSGTDTQYF	TGTGCCAGCAGCTTCGTGACTAGCGGCACAGATACGCAGTATTTT
.	.	TRBV6-5	TRBJ1-3	CASSPFGYSGNTIYF	TGTGCCAGCAGTCCTTTCGGGTACTCCGGAAACACCATATATTTT
TRBD1	.	TRBV6-1	TRBJ2-1	CASSGQGRTNEQFF	TGTGCCAGCAGTGGACAGGGTAGAACGAATGAGCAGTTCTTC
TRBD2	.	TRBV6-6	TRBJ2-1	CASSYGGSGRGNEQFF	TGTGCCAGCAGTTATGGTGGTAGCGGGAGGGGCAATGAGCAGTTCTTC
.	.	TRBV6-6	TRBJ1-2	CASSPFWADDYGYTF	TGTGCCAGCAGCCCGTTCTGGGCCGACGACTATGGCTACACCTTC
.	once	TRBV19	TRBJ2-6	CASSIFSSGANVLTF	TGTGCCAGTAGTATTTTCAGCTCTGGGGCCAACGTCCTGACTTTC
.	.	TRBV7-3	TRBJ1-4	CASSFGKLFF	TGTGCCAGCAGCTTTGGGAAACTGTTTTTT
.	.	TRBV7-8	TRBJ2-1	CASSLASYNEQFF	TGTGCCAGCAGCCTCGCTTCCTACAATGAGCAGTTCTTC
.	.	TRBV11-3	TRBJ2-1	CASSLPGVYNEQFF	TGTGCCAGCAGCTTACCAGGGGTCTACAATGAGCAGTTCTTC
.	.	TRBV20-1	TRBJ2-1	CSASSLNEQFF	TGCAGTGCGAGTAGTCTGAATGAGCAGTTCTTC
.	.	TRBV28	TRBJ1-3	CASAHWAFSSGNTIYF	TGTGCCAGCGCCCATTGGGCATTCAGCTCTGGAAACACCATATATTTT
.	once	TRBV27	TRBJ2-3	CATGQDADTQYF	TGTGCCACCGGGCAGGATGCAGATACGCAGTATTTT
.	.	TRBV7-6	TRBJ2-1	CASSFGGAYNEQFF	TGTGCCAGCAGCTTTGGCGGGGCTTACAATGAGCAGTTCTTC
.	.	TRBV5-1	TRBJ1-1	CASSLGPLDSENTEAFF	TGCGCCAGCAGCTTGGGCCCCTTAGACAGCGAGAACACTGAAGCTTTCTTT
.	.	TRBV9	TRBJ1-5	CASSGTGNQPQHF	TGTGCCAGCAGCGGCACGGGCAATCAGCCCCAGCATTTT
TRBD2	.	TRBV28	TRBJ2-7	CAAGLAGVAYEQYF	TGTGCCGCCGGGCTAGCGGGGGTCGCCTACGAGCAGTACTTC
.	.	TRBV7-9	TRBJ1-2	CASSLDGGVYGYTF	TGTGCCAGCAGCTTAGACGGGGGGGTATATGGCTACACCTTC
.	.	TRBV4-1	TRBJ2-7	CASSLEAASLREQYF	TGCGCCAGCAGCCTTGAGGCAGCGTCGTTGCGAGAGCAGTACTTC
.	.	TRBV15	TRBJ1-6	CATSSGTTPIPLHF	TGTGCCACCAGCAGTGGAACCACCCCAATCCCCCTCCACTTT
.	.	TRBV19	TRBJ1-1	CASSWQAAMNTEAFF	TGTGCCAGTAGTTGGCAGGCTGCTATGAACACTGAAGCTTTCTTT
TRBD2	few	TRBV5-4	TRBJ2-1	CASSFIAGAPYNEQFF	TGTGCCAGCAGCTTCATAGCGGGGGCCCCCTACAATGAGCAGTTCTTC
.	.	TRBV11-3	TRBJ2-7	CASSLARGDYEQYF	TGTGCCAGCAGCTTAGCGAGGGGTGACTACGAGCAGTACTTC
.	.	TRBV7-9	TRBJ2-1	CASSPSLTNNEQFF	TGTGCCAGCAGCCCCTCCCTGACTAACAATGAGCAGTTCTTC
TRBD2	.	TRBV27	TRBJ2-1	CASSLLGLASYNEQFF	TGTGCCAGCAGTTTACTGGGACTAGCGAGCTACAATGAGCAGTTCTTC
TRBD2	.	TRBV15	TRBJ2-1	CATSRPKTKAGELGEQFF	TGTGCCACCAGCAGACCAAAGACAAAAGCGGGAGAGTTGGGTGAGCAGTTCTTC